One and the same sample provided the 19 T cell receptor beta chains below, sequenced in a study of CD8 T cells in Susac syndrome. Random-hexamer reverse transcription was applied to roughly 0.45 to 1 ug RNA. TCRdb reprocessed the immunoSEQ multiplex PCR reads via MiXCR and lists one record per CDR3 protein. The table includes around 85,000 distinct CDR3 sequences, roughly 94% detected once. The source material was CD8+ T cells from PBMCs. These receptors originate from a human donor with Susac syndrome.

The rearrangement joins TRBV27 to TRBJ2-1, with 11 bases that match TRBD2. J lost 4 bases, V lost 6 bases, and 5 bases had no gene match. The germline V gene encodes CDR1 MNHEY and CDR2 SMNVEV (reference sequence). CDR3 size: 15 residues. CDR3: CASREGTSGYNEQFF. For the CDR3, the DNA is TGTGCCAGCAGGGAGGGGACTAGCGGTTACAATGAGCAGTTCTTC.

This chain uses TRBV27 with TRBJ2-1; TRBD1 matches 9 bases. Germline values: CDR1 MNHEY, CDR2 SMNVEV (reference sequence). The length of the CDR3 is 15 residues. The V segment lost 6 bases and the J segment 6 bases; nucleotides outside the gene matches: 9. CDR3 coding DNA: TGTGCCAGCAGCGAGGGGACAGGGTACGGCAATGAGCAGTTCTTC. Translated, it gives CASSEGTGYGNEQFF.

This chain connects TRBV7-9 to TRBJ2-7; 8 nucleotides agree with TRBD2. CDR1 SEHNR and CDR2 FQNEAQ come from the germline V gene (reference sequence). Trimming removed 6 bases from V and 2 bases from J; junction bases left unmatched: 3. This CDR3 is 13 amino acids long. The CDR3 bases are TGTGCCAGCAGAGGGACTAGTCCCTACGAGCAGTACTTC. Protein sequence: CASRGTSPYEQYF.

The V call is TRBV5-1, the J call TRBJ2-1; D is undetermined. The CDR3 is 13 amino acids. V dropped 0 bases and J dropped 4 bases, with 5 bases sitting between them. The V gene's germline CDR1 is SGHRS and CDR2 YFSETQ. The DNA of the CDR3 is TGCGCCAGCAGCTTGGATGCGTACAATGAGCAGTTCTTC. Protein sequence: CASSLDAYNEQFF.

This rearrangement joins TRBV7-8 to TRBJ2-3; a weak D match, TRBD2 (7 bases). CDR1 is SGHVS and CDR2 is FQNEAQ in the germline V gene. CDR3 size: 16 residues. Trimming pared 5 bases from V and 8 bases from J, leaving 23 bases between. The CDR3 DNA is TGTGCCAGCAGCCCTGCGGGGGCAGCCTTAACGTTTACGCAGTATTTT. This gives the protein CASSPAGAALTFTQYF.

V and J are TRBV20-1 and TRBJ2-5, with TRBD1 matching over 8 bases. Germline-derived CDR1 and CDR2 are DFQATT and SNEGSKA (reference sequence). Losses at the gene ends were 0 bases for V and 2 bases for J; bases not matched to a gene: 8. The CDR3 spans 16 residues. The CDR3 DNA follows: TGCAGTGCTAGAGATCAAGGCCACAGGGGGCAAGAGACCCAGTACTTC. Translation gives CSARDQGHRGQETQYF.

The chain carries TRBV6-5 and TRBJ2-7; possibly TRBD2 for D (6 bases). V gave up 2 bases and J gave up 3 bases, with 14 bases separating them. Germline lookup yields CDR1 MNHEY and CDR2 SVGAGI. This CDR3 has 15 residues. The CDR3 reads CASSYREPPFYEQYF. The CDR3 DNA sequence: TGTGCCAGCAGTTACCGGGAGCCTCCCTTCTACGAGCAGTACTTC.

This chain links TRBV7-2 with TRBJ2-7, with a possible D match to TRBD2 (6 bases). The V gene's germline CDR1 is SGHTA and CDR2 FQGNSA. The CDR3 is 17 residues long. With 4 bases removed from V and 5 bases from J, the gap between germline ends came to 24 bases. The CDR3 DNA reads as TGTGCCAGCAGCTCTCCCCCTGATTGGGACTGGAATCACGAGCAGTACTTC. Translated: CASSSPPDWDWNHEQYF.

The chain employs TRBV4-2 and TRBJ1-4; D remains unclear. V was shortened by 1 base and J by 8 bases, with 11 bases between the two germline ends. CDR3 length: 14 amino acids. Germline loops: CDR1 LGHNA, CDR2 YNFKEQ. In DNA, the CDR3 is TGTGCCAGCAGCCAAGGGTCTCTAGGGGAAAAACTGTTTTTT. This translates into CASSQGSLGEKLFF.

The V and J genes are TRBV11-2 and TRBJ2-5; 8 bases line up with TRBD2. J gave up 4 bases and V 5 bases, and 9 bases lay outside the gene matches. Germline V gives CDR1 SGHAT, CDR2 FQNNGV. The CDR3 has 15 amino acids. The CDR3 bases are TGTGCCAGCAGCAGAGGGCGGGGGGCTGGAGAGACCCAGTACTTC. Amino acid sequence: CASSRGRGAGETQYF.

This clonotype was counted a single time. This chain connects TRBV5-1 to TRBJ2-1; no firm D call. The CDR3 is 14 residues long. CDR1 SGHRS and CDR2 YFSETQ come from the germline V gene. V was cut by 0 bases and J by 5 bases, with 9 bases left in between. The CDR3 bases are TGCGCCAGCAGCTTGGTGGGCAGCCACAATGAGCAGTTCTTC. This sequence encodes CASSLVGSHNEQFF.

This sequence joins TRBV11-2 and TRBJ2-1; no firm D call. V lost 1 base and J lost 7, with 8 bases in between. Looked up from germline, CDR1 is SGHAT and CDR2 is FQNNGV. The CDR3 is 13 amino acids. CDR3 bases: TGTGCCAGCAGCTTAGGGCAGACTAATGAGCAGTTCTTC. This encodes CASSLGQTNEQFF.

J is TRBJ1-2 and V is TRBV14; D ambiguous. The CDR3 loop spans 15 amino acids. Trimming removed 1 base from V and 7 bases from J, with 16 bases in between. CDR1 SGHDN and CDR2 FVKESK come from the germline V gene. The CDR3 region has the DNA TGTGCCAGCAGCCAAGTAAAGACCTCGCTGGCTGGCTACACCTTC. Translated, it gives CASSQVKTSLAGYTF.

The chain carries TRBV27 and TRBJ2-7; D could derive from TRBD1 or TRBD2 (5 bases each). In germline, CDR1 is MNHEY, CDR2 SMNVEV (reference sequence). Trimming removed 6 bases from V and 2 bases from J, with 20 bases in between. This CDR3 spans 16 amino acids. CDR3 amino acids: CASSPSSGTSAYEQYF. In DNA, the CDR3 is TGTGCCAGCAGCCCCTCGTCAGGGACGTCGGCCTACGAGCAGTACTTC.

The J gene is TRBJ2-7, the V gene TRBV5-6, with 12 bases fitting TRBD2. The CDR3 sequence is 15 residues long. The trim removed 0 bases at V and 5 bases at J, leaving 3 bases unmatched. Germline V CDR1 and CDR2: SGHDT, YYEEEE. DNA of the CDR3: TGTGCCAGCAGCTTGGCACTAGCGGGAGGCCACGAGCAGTACTTC. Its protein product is CASSLALAGGHEQYF.

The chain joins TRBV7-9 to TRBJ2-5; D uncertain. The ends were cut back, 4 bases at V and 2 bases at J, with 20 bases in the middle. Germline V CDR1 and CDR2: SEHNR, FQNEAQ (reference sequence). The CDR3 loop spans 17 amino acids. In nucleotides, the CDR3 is TGTGCCAGCAGCTCCCTCGTCACGTTAGCAGCACAAGAGACCCAGTACTTC. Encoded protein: CASSSLVTLAAQETQYF.

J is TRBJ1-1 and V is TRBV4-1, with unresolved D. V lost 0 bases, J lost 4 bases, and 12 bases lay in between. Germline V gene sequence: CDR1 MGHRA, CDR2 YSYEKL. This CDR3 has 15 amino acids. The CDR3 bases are TGCGCCAGCAGCCAAGAAAGGGTAACGGGCACTGAAGCTTTCTTT. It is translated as CASSQERVTGTEAFF.

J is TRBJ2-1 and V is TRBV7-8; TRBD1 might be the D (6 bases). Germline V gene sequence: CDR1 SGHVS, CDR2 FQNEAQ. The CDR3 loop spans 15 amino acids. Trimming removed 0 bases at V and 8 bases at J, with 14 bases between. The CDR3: CASSLADRLWDEQFF. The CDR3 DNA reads TGTGCCAGCAGCTTAGCCGACAGGTTATGGGATGAGCAGTTCTTC. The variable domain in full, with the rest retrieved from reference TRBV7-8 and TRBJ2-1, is GAGVSQSPRYKVAKRGQDVALRCDPISGHVSLFWYQQALGQGPEFLTYFQNEAQLDKSGLPSDRFFAERPEGSVSTLKIQRTQQEDSAVYLCASSLADRLWDEQFFGPGTRLTVL.

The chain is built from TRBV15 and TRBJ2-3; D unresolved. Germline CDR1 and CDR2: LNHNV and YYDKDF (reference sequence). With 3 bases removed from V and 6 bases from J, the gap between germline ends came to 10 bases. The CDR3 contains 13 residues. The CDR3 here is CATSRLVSDTQYF. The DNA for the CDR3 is TGTGCCACCAGCAGGTTGGTCTCGGATACGCAGTATTTT. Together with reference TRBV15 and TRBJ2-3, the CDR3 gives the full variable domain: DAMVIQNPRYQVTQFGKPVTLSCSQTLNHNVMYWYQQKSSQAPKLLFHYYDKDFNNEADTPDNFQSRRPNTSFCFLDIRSPGLGDTAMYLCATSRLVSDTQYFGPGTRLTVL.